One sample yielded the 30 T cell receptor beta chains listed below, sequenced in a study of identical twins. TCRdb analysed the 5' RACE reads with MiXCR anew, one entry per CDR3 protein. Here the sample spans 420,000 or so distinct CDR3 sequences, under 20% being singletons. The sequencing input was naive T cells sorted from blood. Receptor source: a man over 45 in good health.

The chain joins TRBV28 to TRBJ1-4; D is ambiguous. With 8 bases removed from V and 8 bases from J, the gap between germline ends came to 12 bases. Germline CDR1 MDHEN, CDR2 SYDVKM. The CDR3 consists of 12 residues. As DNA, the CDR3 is TGTGCCAGCTCTAAGTTGGCGGAAAAACTGTTTTTT. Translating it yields CASSKLAEKLFF.

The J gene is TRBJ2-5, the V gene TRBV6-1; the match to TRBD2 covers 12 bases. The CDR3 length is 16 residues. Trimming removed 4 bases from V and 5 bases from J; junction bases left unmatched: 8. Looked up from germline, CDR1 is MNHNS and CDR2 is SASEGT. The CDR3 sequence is CASSGASGGARETQYF. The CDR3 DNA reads TGTGCCAGCAGTGGAGCTAGCGGGGGGGCCCGTGAGACCCAGTACTTC.

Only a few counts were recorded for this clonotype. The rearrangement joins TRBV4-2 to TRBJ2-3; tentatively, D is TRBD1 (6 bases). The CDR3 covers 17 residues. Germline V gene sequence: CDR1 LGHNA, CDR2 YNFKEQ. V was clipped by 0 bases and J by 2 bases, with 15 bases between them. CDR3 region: CASSQETSRTVTDTQYF. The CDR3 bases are TGTGCCAGCAGCCAAGAAACCTCCCGGACAGTCACAGATACGCAGTATTTT.

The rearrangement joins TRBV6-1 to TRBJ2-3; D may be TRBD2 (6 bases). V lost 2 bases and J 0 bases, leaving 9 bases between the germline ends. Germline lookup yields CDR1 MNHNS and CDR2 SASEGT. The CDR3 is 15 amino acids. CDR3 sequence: CASSELALSTDTQYF. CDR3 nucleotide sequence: TGTGCCAGCAGTGAACTAGCGCTTAGCACAGATACGCAGTATTTT.

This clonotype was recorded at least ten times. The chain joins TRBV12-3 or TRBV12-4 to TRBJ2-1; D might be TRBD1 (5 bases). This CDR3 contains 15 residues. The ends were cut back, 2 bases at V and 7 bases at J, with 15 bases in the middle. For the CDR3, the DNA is TGTGCCAGCAGTTTACCGAACACTGACAGTAATGAGCAGTTCTTC. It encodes CASSLPNTDSNEQFF.

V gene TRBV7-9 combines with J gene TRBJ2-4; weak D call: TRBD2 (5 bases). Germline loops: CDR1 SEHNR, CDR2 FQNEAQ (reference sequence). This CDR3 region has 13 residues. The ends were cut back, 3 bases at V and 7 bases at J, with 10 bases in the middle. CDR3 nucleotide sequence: TGTGCCAGCAGCTTTTCTAGAGGGAACATTCAGTACTTC. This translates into CASSFSRGNIQYF.

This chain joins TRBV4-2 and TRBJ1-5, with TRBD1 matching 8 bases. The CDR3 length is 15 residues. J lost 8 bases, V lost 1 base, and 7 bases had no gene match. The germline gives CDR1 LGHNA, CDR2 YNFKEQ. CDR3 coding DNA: TGTGCCAGCAGCCAAGGCAGGGGGCCCCGGGAGCCCCAGCATTTT. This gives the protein CASSQGRGPREPQHF.

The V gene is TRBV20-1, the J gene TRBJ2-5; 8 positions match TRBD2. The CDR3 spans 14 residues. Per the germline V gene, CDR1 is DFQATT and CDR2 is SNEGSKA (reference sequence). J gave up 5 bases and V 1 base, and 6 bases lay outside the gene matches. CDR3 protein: CSARGSGGWETQYF. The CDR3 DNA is TGCAGTGCTAGAGGAAGCGGGGGATGGGAGACCCAGTACTTC.

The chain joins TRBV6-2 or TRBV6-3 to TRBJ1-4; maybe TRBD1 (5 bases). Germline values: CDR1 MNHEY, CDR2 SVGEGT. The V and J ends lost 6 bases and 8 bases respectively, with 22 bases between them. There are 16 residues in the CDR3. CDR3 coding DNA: TGTGCCAGCAGCCCTCGTCGGGGCAGGGTTGACGAAAAACTGTTTTTT. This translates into CASSPRRGRVDEKLFF.

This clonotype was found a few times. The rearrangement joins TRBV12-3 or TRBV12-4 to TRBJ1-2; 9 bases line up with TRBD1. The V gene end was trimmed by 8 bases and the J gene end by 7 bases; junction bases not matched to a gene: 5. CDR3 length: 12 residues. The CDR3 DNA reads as TGTGCCAGCGGGGGACAGGGATTTGGCTACACCTTC. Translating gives CASGGQGFGYTF.

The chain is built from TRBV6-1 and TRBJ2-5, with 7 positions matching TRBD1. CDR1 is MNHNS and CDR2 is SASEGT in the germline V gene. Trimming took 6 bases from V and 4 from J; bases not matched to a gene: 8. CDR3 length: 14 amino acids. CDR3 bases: TGTGCCAGCAGAGACAGGGTTTTACGAGAGACCCAGTACTTC. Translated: CASRDRVLRETQYF.

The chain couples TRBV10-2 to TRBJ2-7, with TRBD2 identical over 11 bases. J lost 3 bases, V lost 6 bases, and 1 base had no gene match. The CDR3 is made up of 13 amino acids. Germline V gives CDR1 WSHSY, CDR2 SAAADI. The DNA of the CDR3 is TGCGCCAGCAGGGGACTAGCGGACTACGAGCAGTACTTC. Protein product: CASRGLADYEQYF.

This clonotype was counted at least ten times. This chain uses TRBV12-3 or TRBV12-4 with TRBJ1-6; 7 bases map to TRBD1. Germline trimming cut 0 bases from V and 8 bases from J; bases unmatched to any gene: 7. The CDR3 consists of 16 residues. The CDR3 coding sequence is TGTGCCAGCAGTTTAGCGCGAGGCAGGGGGGATTCACCCCTCCACTTT. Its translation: CASSLARGRGDSPLHF.

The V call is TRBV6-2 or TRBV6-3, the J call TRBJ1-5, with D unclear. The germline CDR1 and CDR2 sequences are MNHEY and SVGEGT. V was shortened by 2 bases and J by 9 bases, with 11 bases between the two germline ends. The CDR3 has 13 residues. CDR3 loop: CASSYLDPGPQHF. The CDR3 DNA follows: TGTGCCAGCAGTTACCTCGACCCGGGGCCCCAGCATTTT.

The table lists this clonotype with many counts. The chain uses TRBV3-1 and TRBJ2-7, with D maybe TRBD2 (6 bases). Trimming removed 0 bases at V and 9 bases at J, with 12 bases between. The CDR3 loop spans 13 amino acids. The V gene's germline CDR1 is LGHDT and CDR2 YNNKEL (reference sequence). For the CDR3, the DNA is TGTGCCAGCAGCCAAGAAACTGGTAGCGGGCAGTACTTC. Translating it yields CASSQETGSGQYF.

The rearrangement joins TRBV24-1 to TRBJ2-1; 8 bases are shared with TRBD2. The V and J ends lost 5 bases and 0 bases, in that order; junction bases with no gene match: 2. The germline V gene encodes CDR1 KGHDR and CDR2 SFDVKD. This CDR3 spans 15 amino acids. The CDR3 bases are TGTGCCACCAGTGTGGCGGGAGGCTCCTACAATGAGCAGTTCTTC. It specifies CATSVAGGSYNEQFF.

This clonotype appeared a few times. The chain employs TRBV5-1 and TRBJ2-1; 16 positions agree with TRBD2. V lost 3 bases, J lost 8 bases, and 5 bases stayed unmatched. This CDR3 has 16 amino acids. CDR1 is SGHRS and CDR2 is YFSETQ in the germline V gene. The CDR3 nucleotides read TGCGCCAGCAGCTGGGGACTAGCGGGAGGGCACGATGAGCAGTTCTTC. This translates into CASSWGLAGGHDEQFF.

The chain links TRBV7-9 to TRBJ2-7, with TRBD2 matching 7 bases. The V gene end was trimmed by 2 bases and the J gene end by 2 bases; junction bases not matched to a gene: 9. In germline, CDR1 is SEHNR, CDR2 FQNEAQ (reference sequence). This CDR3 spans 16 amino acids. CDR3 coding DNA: TGTGCCAGCAGCTTAAGTCGTTCGCGGGGGACCTACGAGCAGTACTTC. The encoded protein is CASSLSRSRGTYEQYF. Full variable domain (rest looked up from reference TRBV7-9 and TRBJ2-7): DTGVSQNPRHKITKRGQNVTFRCDPISEHNRLYWYRQTLGQGPEFLTYFQNEAQLEKSRLLSDRFSAERPKGSFSTLEIQRTEQGDSAMYLCASSLSRSRGTYEQYFGPGTRLTVT.

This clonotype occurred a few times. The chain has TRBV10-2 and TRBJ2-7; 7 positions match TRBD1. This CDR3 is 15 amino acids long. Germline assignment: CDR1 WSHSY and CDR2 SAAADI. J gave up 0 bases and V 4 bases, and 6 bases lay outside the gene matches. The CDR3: CASSATTGTSYEQYF. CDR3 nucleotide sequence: TGCGCCAGCAGTGCAACGACAGGGACCTCCTACGAGCAGTACTTC.

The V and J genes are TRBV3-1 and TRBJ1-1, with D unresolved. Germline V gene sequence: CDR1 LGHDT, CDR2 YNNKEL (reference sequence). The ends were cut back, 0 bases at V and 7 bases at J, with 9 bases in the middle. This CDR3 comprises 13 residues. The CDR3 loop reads CASSQDLDGEAFF. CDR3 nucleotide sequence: TGTGCCAGCAGCCAAGATCTTGACGGTGAAGCTTTCTTT.

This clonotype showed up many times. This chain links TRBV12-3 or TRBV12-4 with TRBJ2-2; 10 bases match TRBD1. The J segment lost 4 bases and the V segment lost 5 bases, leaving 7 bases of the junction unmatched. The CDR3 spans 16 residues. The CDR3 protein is CASSPDRGLGTGELFF. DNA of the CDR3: TGTGCCAGCAGTCCTGACAGGGGGCTTGGCACCGGGGAGCTGTTTTTT.

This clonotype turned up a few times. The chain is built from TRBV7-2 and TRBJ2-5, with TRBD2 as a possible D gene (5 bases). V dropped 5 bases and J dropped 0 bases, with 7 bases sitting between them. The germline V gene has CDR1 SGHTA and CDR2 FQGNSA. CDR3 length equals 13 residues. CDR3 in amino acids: CASSPGNQETQYF. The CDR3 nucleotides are TGTGCCAGCAGCCCGGGAAACCAAGAGACCCAGTACTTC.

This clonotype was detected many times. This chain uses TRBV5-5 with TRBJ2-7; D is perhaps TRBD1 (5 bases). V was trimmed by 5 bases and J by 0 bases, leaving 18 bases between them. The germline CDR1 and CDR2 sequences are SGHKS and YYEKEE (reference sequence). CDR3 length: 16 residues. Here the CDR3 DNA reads TGTGCCAGCAGTTACCTCCCGGACATTAGCTCCTACGAGCAGTACTTC. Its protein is CASSYLPDISSYEQYF. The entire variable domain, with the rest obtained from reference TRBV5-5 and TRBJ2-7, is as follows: DAGVTQSPTHLIKTRGQQVTLRCSPISGHKSVSWYQQVLGQGPQFIFQYYEKEERGRGNFPDRFSARQFPNYSSELNVNALLLGDSALYLCASSYLPDISSYEQYFGPGTRLTVT.

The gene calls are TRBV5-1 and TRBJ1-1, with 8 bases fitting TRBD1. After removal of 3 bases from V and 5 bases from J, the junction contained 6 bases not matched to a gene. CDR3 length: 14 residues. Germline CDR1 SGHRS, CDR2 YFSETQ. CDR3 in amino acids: CASSSTGGRTEAFF. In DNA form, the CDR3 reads TGCGCCAGCAGCTCCACAGGGGGAAGGACTGAAGCTTTCTTT.

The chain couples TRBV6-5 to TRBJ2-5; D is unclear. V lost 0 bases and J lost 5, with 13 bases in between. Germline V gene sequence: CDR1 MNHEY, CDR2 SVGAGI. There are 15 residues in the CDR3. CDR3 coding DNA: TGTGCCAGCAGTTACTCCCCGGCGTCAGTTGAGACCCAGTACTTC. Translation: CASSYSPASVETQYF.

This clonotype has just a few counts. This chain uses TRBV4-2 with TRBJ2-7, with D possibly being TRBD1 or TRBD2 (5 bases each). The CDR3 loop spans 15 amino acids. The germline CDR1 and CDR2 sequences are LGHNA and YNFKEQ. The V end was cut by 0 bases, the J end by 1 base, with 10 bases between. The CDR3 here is CASSQDPGPSYEQYF. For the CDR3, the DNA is TGTGCCAGCAGCCAAGATCCGGGACCGTCCTACGAGCAGTACTTC.

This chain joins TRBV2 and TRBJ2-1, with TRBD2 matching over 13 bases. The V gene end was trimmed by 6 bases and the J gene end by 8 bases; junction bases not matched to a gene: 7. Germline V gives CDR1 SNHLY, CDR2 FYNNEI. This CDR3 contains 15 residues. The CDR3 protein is CASSETSGGFDEQFF. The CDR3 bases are TGTGCCAGCAGCGAGACTAGCGGGGGGTTCGATGAGCAGTTCTTC. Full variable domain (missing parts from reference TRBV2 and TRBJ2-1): EPEVTQTPSHQVTQMGQEVILRCVPISNHLYFYWYRQILGQKVEFLVSFYNNEISEKSEIFDDQFSVERPDGSNFTLKIRSTKLEDSAMYFCASSETSGGFDEQFFGPGTRLTVL.

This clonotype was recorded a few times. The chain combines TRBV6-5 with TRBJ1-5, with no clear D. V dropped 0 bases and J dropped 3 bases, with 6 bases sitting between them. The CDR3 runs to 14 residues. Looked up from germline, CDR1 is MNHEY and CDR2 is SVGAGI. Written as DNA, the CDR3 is TGTGCCAGCAGTTACTCGCCCCTCAATCAGCCCCAGCATTTT. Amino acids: CASSYSPLNQPQHF.

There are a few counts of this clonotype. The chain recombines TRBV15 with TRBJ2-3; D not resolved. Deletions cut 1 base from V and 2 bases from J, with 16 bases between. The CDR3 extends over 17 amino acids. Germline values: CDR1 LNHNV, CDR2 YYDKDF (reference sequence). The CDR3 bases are TGTGCCACCAGCAGAGGCAGCACTGTGAGACCCACAGATACGCAGTATTTT. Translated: CATSRGSTVRPTDTQYF.

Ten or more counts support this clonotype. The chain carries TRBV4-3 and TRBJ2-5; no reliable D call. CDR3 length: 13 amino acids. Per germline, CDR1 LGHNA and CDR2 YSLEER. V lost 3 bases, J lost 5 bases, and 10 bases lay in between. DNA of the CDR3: TGCGCCAGCAGCCAGGCCTACTCGGAGACCCAGTACTTC. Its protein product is CASSQAYSETQYF.